This T cell receptor beta chain was obtained from a study of blood T cell repertoires in COVID-19. Per germline, CDR1 SQVTM and CDR2 ANQGSEA. This CDR3 region has 10 residues. V shed 3 bases and J shed 8 bases, with 7 bases lying between them. Sequencing was performed with immunoSEQ multiplex PCR; in TCRdb, only in-frame clones are kept and a portion is missing. The sample yields 130,000 to 150,000 clones, about four fifths seen once. This clone appeared a single time. Sequences were obtained from peripheral blood. The V gene is TRBV29-1, the J gene TRBJ1-2; D unresolved. The sequence came from an older woman with COVID-19, enrolled during active disease. CDR3 region: CSVDFQGYTF. In DNA, the CDR3 is TGCAGCGTTGATTTCCAGGGCTACACCTTC.